This TCR beta chain was retrieved from a study of beta chain features in type 1 diabetes. Each sorted fraction was over 95% pure. As every portion of the isolated RNA was reverse transcribed, the sequencing read expressed TCRB transcripts. Assay: immunoSEQ multiplex PCR; the TCRdb copy retains only in-frame clones and omits some. This table holds about 190,000 clones, approximately 7.9% found once. The table lists this clone with a few counts. Its target is unknown. The V and J ends lost 6 bases and 6 bases, in that order; junction bases with no gene match: 4. Germline V gene sequence: CDR1 KGHSH, CDR2 LQKENI. The CDR3 sequence is 13 residues long. Findings of the study overall: All four CD4+ subsets from Type 1 diabetes patients carried moderately but significantly shorter TCRB CDR3s. More deletions and fewer insertions at VDJ junctions were seen in type 1 diabetes patients. Small HLA sub-analyses could not settle whether HLA shapes TCRB rearrangement.

This sequence was found in a man aged 18 to 29 with type 1 diabetes. The chain employs TRBV18 and TRBJ2-1, with TRBD1 matching 8 bases. The sequenced material came from central memory CD4+ T cells from blood. CDR3 loop: CASSRQGSNEQFF. The CDR3 bases are TGTGCCAGCTCCAGACAGGGGAGCAATGAGCAGTTCTTC.